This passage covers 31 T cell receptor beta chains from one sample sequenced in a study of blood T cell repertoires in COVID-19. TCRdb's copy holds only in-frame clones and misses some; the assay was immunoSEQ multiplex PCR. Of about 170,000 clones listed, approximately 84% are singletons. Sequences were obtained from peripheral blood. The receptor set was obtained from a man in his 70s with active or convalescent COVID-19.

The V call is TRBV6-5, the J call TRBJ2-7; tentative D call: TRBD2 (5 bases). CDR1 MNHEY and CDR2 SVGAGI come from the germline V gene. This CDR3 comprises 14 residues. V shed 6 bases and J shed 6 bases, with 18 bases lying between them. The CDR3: CASSPLWGAVEQYF. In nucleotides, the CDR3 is TGTGCCAGCAGCCCCCTCTGGGGAGCAGTCGAGCAGTACTTC.

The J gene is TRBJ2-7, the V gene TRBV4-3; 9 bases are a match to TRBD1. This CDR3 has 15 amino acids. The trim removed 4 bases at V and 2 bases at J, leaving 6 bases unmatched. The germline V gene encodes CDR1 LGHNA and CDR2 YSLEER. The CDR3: CASSLDRGTPYEQYF. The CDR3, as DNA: TGCGCCAGCAGCCTTGACAGGGGGACCCCCTACGAGCAGTACTTC.

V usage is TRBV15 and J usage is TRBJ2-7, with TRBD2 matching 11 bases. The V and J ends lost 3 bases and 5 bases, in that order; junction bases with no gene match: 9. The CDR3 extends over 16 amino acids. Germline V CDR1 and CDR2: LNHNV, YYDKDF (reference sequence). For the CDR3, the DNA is TGTGCCACCAGCAGTAGCGGGAGGGCCCGTATGAACGAGCAGTACTTC. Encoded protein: CATSSSGRARMNEQYF.

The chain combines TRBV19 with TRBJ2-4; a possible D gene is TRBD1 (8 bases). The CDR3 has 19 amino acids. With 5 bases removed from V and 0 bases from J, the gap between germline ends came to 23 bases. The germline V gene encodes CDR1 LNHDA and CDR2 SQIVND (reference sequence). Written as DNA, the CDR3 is TGTGCCAGTAGTTCGGGGAGGGACAGGTCGGTTCTAGCCAAAAACATTCAGTACTTC. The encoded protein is CASSSGRDRSVLAKNIQYF.

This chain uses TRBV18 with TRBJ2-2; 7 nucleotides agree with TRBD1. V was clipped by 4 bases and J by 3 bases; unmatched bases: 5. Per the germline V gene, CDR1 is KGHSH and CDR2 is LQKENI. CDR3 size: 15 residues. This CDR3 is CASSLPGQYTGELFF. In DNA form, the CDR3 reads TGTGCCAGCTCACTTCCGGGACAGTACACCGGGGAGCTGTTTTTT.

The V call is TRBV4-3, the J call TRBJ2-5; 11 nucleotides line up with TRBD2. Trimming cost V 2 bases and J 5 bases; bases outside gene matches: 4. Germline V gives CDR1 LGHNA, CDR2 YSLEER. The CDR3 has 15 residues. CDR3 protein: CASSQIAGGPETQYF. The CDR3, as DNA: TGCGCCAGCAGCCAAATAGCGGGAGGGCCCGAGACCCAGTACTTC.

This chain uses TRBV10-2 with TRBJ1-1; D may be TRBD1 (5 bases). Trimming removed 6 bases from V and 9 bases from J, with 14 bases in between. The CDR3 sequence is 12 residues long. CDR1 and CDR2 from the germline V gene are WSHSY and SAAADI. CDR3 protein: CASSIIRDKAFF. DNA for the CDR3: TGCGCCAGCAGCATCATCAGGGATAAAGCTTTCTTT.

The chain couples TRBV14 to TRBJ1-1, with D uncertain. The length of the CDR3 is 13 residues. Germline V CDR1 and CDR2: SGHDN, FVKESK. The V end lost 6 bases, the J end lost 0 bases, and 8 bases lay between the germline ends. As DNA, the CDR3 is TGTGCCAGCAGTTCACAGCTGAACACTGAAGCTTTCTTT. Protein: CASSSQLNTEAFF.

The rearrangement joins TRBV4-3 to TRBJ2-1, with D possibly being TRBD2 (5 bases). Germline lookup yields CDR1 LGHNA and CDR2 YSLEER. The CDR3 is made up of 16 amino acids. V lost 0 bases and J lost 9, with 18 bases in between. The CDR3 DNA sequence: TGCGCCAGCAGCCAAGATGGGAGACTATTGATGAGTGAGCAGTTCTTC. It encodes CASSQDGRLLMSEQFF.

CDR3 residues: CASSLSGNYEQYF. The CDR3 DNA reads TGTGCCAGCAGCTTATCAGGGAACTACGAGCAGTACTTC. This chain uses TRBV7-2 with TRBJ2-7; TRBD1 is a possible D gene (5 bases). Trimming cost V 2 bases and J 3 bases, with 8 bases left between them. The germline gives CDR1 SGHTA, CDR2 FQGNSA. The CDR3 has 13 residues.

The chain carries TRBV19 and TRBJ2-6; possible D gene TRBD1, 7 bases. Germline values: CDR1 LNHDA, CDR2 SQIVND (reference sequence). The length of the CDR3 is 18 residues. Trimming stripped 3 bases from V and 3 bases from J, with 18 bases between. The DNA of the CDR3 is TGTGCCAGTAGTATGAGGGCAGGGGGGCGATTTGGGGCCAACGTCCTGACTTTC. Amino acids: CASSMRAGGRFGANVLTF.

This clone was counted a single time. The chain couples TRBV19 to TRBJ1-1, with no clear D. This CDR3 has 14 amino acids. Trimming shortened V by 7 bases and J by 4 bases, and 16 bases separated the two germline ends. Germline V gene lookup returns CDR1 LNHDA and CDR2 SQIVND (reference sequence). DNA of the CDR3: TGTGCCAGTACCCCCTCTGTTCGGGGCACTGAAGCTTTCTTT. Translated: CASTPSVRGTEAFF.

CDR3 nucleotides: TGTGCCAGCAGTAAGGACAGACGCCCCCTGCCTGAAGCTTTCTTT. Its protein product is CASSKDRRPLPEAFF. The chain is built from TRBV7-9 and TRBJ1-1; possible D gene TRBD1, 6 bases. Germline V gene sequence: CDR1 SEHNR, CDR2 FQNEAQ (reference sequence). V shed 6 bases and J shed 6 bases, with 20 bases lying between them. The CDR3 is 15 amino acids.

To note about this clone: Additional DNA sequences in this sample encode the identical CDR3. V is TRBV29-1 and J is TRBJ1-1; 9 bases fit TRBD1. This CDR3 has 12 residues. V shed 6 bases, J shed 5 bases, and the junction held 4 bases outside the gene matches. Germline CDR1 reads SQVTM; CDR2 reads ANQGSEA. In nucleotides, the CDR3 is TGCAGCGTGGACAGGGGTAGGACTGAAGCTTTCTTT. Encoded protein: CSVDRGRTEAFF.

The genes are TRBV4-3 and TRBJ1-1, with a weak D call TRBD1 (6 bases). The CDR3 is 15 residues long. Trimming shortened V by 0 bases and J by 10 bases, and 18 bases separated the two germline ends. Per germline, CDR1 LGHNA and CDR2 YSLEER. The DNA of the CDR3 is TGCGCCAGCAGCCAAGATAGGGGGTTGGTCTCGAGAGCTTTCTTT. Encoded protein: CASSQDRGLVSRAFF.

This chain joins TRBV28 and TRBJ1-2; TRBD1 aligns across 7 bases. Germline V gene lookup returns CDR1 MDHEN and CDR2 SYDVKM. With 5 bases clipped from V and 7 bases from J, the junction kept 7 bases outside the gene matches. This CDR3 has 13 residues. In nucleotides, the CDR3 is TGTGCCAGCAGTGCCAGGACAGGACCTGGCTACACCTTC. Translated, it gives CASSARTGPGYTF.

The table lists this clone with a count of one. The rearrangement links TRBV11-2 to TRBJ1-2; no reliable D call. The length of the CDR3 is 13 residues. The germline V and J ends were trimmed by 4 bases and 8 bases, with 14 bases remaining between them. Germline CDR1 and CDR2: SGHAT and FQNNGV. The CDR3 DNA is TGTGCCAGCAGCTATGGCCTCGAGGGAGGCTACACCTTC. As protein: CASSYGLEGGYTF.

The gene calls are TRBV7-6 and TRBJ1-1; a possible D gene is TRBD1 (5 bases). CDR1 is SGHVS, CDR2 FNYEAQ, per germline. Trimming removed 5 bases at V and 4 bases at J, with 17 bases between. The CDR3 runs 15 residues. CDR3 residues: CASSAEEGRGTEAFF. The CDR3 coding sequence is TGTGCCAGCAGCGCTGAGGAGGGACGGGGCACTGAAGCTTTCTTT.

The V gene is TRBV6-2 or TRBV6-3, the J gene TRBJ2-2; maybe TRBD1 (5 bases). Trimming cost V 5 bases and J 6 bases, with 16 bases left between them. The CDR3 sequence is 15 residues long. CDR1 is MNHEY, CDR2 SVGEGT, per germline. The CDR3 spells CASSTQSGYPGELFF. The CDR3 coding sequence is TGTGCCAGCAGTACACAATCAGGGTACCCCGGGGAGCTGTTTTTT.

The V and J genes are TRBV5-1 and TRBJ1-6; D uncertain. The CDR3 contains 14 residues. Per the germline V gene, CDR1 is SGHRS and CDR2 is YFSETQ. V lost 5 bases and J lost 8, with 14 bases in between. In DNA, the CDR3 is TGCGCCAGCAGTTCTCGGGTTAATGATTCACCCCTCCACTTT. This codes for CASSSRVNDSPLHF.

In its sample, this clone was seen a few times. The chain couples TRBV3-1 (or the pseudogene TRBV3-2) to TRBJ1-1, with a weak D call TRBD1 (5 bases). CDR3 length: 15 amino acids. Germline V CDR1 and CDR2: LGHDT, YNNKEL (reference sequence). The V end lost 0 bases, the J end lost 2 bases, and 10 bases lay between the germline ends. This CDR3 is CASSQETGLNTEAFF. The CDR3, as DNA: TGTGCCAGCAGCCAAGAAACAGGATTAAACACTGAAGCTTTCTTT.

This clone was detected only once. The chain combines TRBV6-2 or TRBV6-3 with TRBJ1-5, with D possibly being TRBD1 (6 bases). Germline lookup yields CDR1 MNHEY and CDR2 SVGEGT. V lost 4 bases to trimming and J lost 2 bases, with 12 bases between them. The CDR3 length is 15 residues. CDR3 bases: TGTGCCAGCAGTTGGGACAATCGGGGCAATCAGCCCCAGCATTTT. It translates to CASSWDNRGNQPQHF.

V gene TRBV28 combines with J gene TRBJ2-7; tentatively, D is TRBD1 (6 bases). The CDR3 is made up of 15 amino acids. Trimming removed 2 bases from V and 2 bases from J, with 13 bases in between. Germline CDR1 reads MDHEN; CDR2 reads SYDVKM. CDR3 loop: CASSLIGQKTYEQYF. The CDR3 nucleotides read TGTGCCAGCAGTTTAATTGGACAGAAAACCTACGAGCAGTACTTC.

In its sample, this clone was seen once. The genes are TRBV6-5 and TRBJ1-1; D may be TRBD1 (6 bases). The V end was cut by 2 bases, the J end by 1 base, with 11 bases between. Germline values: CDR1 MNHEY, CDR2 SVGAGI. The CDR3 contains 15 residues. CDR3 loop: CASSYNRDKNTEAFF. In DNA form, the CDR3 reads TGTGCCAGCAGTTACAACCGGGACAAGAACACTGAAGCTTTCTTT.

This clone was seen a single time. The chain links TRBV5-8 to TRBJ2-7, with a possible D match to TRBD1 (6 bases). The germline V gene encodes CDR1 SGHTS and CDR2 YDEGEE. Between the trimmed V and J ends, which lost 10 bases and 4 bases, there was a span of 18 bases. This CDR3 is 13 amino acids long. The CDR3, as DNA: TGTGCCTCACGGGCAGGGGTTGGGTACGAGCAGTACTTC. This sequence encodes CASRAGVGYEQYF.

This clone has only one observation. The CDR3 region has the DNA TGTGCCAGTAGTATGGGAGTAACTAGCGGGAGCAATGAGCAGTTCTTC. It translates to CASSMGVTSGSNEQFF. The chain employs TRBV19 and TRBJ2-1; 11 bases line up with TRBD2. The germline V gene encodes CDR1 LNHDA and CDR2 SQIVND (reference sequence). The CDR3 contains 16 residues. J was trimmed by 6 bases and V by 3 bases; bases with no gene match: 7.

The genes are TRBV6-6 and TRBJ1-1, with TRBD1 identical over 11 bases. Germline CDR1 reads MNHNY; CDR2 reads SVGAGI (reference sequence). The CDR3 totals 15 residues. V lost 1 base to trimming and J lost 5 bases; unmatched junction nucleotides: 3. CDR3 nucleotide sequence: TGTGCCAGCAGTTACTTGGGACAGGGGGATACTGAAGCTTTCTTT. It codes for CASSYLGQGDTEAFF.

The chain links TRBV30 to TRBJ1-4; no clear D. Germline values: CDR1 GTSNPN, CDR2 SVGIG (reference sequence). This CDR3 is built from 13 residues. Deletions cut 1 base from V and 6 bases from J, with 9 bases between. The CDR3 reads CAWSGHRYEKLFF. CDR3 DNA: TGTGCCTGGAGTGGACATCGCTATGAAAAACTGTTTTTT.

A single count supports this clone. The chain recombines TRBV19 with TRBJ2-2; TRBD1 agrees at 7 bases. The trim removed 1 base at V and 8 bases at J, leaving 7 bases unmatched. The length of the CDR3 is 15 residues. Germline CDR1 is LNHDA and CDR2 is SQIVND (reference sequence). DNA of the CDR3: TGTGCCAGTAGTATAGCGGCAGGGGGAAAAGGGGAGCTGTTTTTT. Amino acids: CASSIAAGGKGELFF.

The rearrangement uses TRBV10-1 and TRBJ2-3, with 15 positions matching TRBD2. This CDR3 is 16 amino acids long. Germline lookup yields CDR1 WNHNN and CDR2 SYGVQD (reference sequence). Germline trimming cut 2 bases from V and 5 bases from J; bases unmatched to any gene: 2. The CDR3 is CASSEPGLAGGDTQYF. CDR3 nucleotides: TGCGCCAGCAGTGAGCCGGGACTAGCGGGGGGAGATACGCAGTATTTT.

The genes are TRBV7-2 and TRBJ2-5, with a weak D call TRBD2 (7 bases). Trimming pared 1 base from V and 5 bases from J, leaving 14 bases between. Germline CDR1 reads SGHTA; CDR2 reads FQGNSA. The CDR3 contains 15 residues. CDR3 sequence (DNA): TGTGCCAGCAGCTTAGGAGGGGGGGCGAGGGAGACCCAGTACTTC. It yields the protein CASSLGGGARETQYF. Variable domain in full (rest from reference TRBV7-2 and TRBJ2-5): GAGVSQSPSNKVTEKGKDVELRCDPISGHTALYWYRQSLGQGLEFLIYFQGNSAPDKSGLPSDRFSAERTGGSVSTLTIQRTQQEDSAVYLCASSLGGGARETQYFGPGTRLLVL.